These 21 T cell receptor beta chains came from one sample sequenced in a study of response to subunit inactivated influenza vaccine. TCRdb redid the calling of the RT-PCR reads with MiXCR, one entry per CDR3 protein. This table has roughly 190,000 distinct CDR3 sequences, approximately 15% appearing once. Source: CD8+ T cells sorted from PBMCs, taken approximately 5 days after vaccination. Receptor source: a man in his fifties or sixties who received an inactivated influenza vaccine.

DNA of the CDR3: TGTGCCAGCAGCCCCATCATCCACAGGGGGTTCGAGCAGTACTTC. This gives the protein CASSPIIHRGFEQYF. This chain connects TRBV7-2 to TRBJ2-7; 8 bases are shared with TRBD1. Germline V gene data show CDR1 as SGHTA and CDR2 as FQGNSA. CDR3 length equals 15 residues. The V segment lost 5 bases and the J segment 6 bases; nucleotides outside the gene matches: 12.

The chain uses TRBV12-3 or TRBV12-4 and TRBJ2-1; 13 positions match TRBD2. The V and J ends lost 3 bases and 5 bases, in that order; junction bases with no gene match: 1. The CDR3 has 15 amino acids. The CDR3 nucleotides read TGTGCCAGCAGTTTCGGACTAGCGGGGGACAATGAGCAGTTCTTC. Protein: CASSFGLAGDNEQFF.

The gene calls are TRBV4-3 and TRBJ1-1, with a tentative D call TRBD1 (5 bases). The germline V gene has CDR1 LGHNA and CDR2 YSLEER. The CDR3 sequence is 15 residues long. Trimming pared 1 base from V and 0 bases from J, leaving 9 bases between. The CDR3 here is CASSQGLQVNTEAFF. The CDR3 DNA sequence: TGCGCCAGCAGCCAAGGATTACAGGTGAACACTGAAGCTTTCTTT.

This clonotype was observed a handful of times. The chain combines TRBV20-1 with TRBJ2-7, with D perhaps given as TRBD1 or TRBD2 (5 bases each). This CDR3 spans 13 amino acids. CDR1 and CDR2 (germline): DFQATT, SNEGSKA (reference sequence). Trimming took off 0 bases at V and 6 bases at J, with 12 bases between the two ends. The CDR3 here is CSARDPGDGEQYF. The CDR3 region has the DNA TGCAGTGCTAGAGATCCCGGGGACGGCGAGCAGTACTTC.

This chain uses TRBV12-3 or TRBV12-4 with TRBJ1-5, with D tentatively TRBD1 (6 bases). The length of the CDR3 is 15 residues. V gave up 6 bases and J gave up 6 bases, with 18 bases separating them. CDR3 loop: CASSPPGAGGQPQHF. CDR3 DNA: TGTGCCAGCAGCCCCCCGGGGGCCGGGGGTCAGCCCCAGCATTTT.

V and J are TRBV28 and TRBJ2-6; possible D gene TRBD2, 6 bases. V was trimmed by 10 bases and J by 0 bases, leaving 25 bases between them. Germline CDR1 is MDHEN and CDR2 is SYDVKM. The CDR3 consists of 19 residues. This CDR3 reads CAILRGGPDTFSGANVLTF. CDR3 nucleotides: TGTGCCATTTTAAGGGGAGGACCCGACACCTTCTCTGGGGCCAACGTCCTGACTTTC.

This clonotype came up many times. The chain carries TRBV29-1 and TRBJ2-7; 7 nucleotides align to TRBD1. The CDR3 totals 13 residues. V gave up 0 bases and J gave up 2 bases; unmatched junction bases: 1. Germline values: CDR1 SQVTM, CDR2 ANQGSEA. CDR3 sequence (DNA): TGCAGCGTTGAAGAACAGGGGACCTACGAGCAGTACTTC. This sequence encodes CSVEEQGTYEQYF.

This clonotype was counted only a few times. The V gene is TRBV27, the J gene TRBJ2-7; TRBD1 or TRBD2 may be the D gene (5 bases each). Looked up from germline, CDR1 is MNHEY and CDR2 is SMNVEV (reference sequence). The CDR3 loop spans 13 amino acids. V lost 6 bases and J lost 2, with 11 bases in between. The CDR3 here is CASRGDQTYEQYF. CDR3 in DNA: TGTGCCAGCAGAGGGGACCAAACCTACGAGCAGTACTTC.

This clonotype was observed a few times. The genes are TRBV29-1 and TRBJ2-1; unclear D gene. In germline, CDR1 is SQVTM, CDR2 ANQGSEA. The CDR3 length is 14 residues. Trimming took off 7 bases at V and 0 bases at J, with 13 bases between the two ends. The CDR3 protein is CSANGAPSYNEQFF. The DNA of the CDR3 is TGCAGCGCCAATGGCGCCCCCTCCTACAATGAGCAGTTCTTC.

This clonotype has a count of ten or more. The chain uses TRBV29-1 and TRBJ2-1; D might be TRBD2 (5 bases). Per germline, CDR1 SQVTM and CDR2 ANQGSEA. With 4 bases removed from V and 4 bases from J, the gap between germline ends came to 11 bases. CDR3 length: 13 residues. CDR3 sequence (DNA): TGCAGCGTTGCTGGCGGGCTTTACAATGAGCAGTTCTTC. Translating it yields CSVAGGLYNEQFF.

The V gene is TRBV7-9, the J gene TRBJ1-2, with D perhaps TRBD1 (5 bases). Germline V lookup: CDR1 SEHNR, CDR2 FQNEAQ (reference sequence). CDR3 length equals 13 residues. V was pared by 1 base and J by 4 bases, with 7 bases between. In DNA form, the CDR3 reads TGTGCCAGCAGCTTAGAGACAGTCTATGGCTACACCTTC. This gives the protein CASSLETVYGYTF.

This clonotype was observed a handful of times. The chain couples TRBV30 to TRBJ2-1; D is unclear. This CDR3 is built from 13 residues. Deletions cut 5 bases from V and 2 bases from J, with 10 bases between. Germline loops: CDR1 GTSNPN, CDR2 SVGIG (reference sequence). The CDR3 loop is CAWSLPPYNEQFF. The CDR3 coding sequence is TGTGCCTGGTCCCTCCCCCCCTACAATGAGCAGTTCTTC. The full variable domain, with the rest looked up from reference TRBV30 and TRBJ2-1, is SQTIHQWPATLVQPVGSPLSLECTVEGTSNPNLYWYRQAAGRGLQLLFYSVGIGQISSEVPQNLSASRPQDRQFILSSKKLLLSDSGFYLCAWSLPPYNEQFFGPGTRLTVL.

V is TRBV20-1 and J is TRBJ2-1, with D tentatively TRBD2 (6 bases). CDR3 length: 16 amino acids. Trimming took off 0 bases at V and 0 bases at J, with 12 bases between the two ends. Per germline, CDR1 DFQATT and CDR2 SNEGSKA (reference sequence). The CDR3 region has the DNA TGCAGTGCTAGAGAGGGCGGGGAATTCTCCTACAATGAGCAGTTCTTC. It specifies CSAREGGEFSYNEQFF.

This clonotype showed up just a few times. The chain recombines TRBV28 with TRBJ1-1; 7 positions agree with TRBD1. The CDR3 totals 15 residues. J gave up 4 bases and V 5 bases, and 10 bases lay outside the gene matches. Per germline, CDR1 MDHEN and CDR2 SYDVKM. In nucleotides, the CDR3 is TGTGCCAGCAGTGGACCACAGGGGCAGGCCACTGAAGCTTTCTTT. Translation: CASSGPQGQATEAFF.

The rearrangement uses TRBV25-1 and TRBJ2-3; TRBD2 matches at 7 bases. Unmatched junction bases numbered 9, after V lost 8 bases and J lost 4 bases. Germline values: CDR1 MGHDK, CDR2 SYGVNS. The CDR3 runs 14 residues. The DNA of the CDR3 is TGTGCCAGCGGCGACGGGGCGGGGGCAGATACGCAGTATTTT. This sequence encodes CASGDGAGADTQYF.

The sample holds a few counts of this clonotype. The chain is built from TRBV7-9 and TRBJ2-5, with D possibly being TRBD2 (5 bases). Germline CDR1 is SEHNR and CDR2 is FQNEAQ (reference sequence). The CDR3 totals 11 residues. V was shortened by 4 bases and J by 9 bases, with 9 bases between the two germline ends. This CDR3 reads CASSWTGAQYF. In DNA, the CDR3 is TGTGCCAGCAGCTGGACCGGGGCCCAGTACTTC.

V and J are TRBV15 and TRBJ2-3; D is perhaps TRBD1 (5 bases). The CDR3 covers 17 residues. V shed 3 bases and J shed 0 bases, with 16 bases lying between them. The germline gives CDR1 LNHNV, CDR2 YYDKDF (reference sequence). The CDR3 is CATSSLPRGISTDTQYF. The CDR3 DNA reads TGTGCCACCAGCAGTCTCCCTAGGGGTATTAGCACAGATACGCAGTATTTT.

In its sample, this clonotype was seen a few times. V is TRBV4-3 and J is TRBJ2-1; D call uncertain. CDR1 is LGHNA, CDR2 YSLEER, per germline. The length of the CDR3 is 17 residues. V lost 2 bases, J lost 4 bases, and 18 bases lay in between. The CDR3 bases are TGCGCCAGCAGCCAAATTGCCAACACAGACGGTTACAATGAGCAGTTCTTC. Residues: CASSQIANTDGYNEQFF.

The chain links TRBV14 to TRBJ2-7; TRBD2 is a possible D gene (6 bases). This CDR3 is built from 13 residues. Germline V gene lookup returns CDR1 SGHDN and CDR2 FVKESK. V was shortened by 2 bases and J by 5 bases, with 10 bases between the two germline ends. CDR3 amino acids: CASSQPSANEQYF. DNA of the CDR3: TGTGCCAGCAGCCAACCTAGCGCCAACGAGCAGTACTTC.

This clonotype was seen only a few times. The V call is TRBV4-1, the J call TRBJ1-5; D might be TRBD1 (5 bases). The V gene's germline CDR1 is MGHRA and CDR2 YSYEKL. Trimming left V 1 base short and J 4 bases short, with 11 bases between. The CDR3 spans 15 residues. CDR3 sequence reads: CASSQVGGENQPQHF. The CDR3 DNA follows: TGCGCCAGCAGCCAAGTCGGGGGGGAGAATCAGCCCCAGCATTTT.

This clonotype has a handful of counts. The chain recombines TRBV9 with TRBJ1-5; D not resolved. Germline values: CDR1 SGDLS, CDR2 YYNGEE. With 3 bases removed from V and 10 bases from J, the gap between germline ends came to 14 bases. CDR3 length: 13 residues. For the CDR3, the DNA is TGTGCCAGCAGCGCGGGCCATCAGTCTCCCCAGCATTTT. Protein sequence: CASSAGHQSPQHF.